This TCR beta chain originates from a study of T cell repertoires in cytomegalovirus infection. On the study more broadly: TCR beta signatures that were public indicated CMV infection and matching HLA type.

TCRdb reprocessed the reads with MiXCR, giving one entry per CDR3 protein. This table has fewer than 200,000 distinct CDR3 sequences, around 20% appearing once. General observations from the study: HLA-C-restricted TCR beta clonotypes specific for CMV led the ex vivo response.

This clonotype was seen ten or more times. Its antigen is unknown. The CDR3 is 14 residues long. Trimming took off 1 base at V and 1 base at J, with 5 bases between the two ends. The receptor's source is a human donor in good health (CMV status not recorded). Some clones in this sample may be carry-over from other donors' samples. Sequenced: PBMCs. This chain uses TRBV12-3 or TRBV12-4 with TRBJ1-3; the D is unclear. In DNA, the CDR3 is TGTGCCAGCAGTTTAGGGAAATCTGGAAACACCATATATTTT. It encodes CASSLGKSGNTIYF.